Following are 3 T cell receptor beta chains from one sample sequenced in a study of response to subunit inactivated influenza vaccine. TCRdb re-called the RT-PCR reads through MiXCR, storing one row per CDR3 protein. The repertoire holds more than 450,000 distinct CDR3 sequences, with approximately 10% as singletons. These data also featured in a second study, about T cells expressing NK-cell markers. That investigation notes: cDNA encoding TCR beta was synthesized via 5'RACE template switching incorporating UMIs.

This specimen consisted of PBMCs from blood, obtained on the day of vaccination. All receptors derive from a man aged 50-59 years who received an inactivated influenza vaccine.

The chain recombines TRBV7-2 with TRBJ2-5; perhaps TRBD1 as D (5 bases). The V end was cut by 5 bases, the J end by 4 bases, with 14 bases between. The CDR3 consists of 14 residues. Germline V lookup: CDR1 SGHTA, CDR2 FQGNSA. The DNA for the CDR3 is TGTGCCAGCAGCCCTCACAGGATGGGAGAGACCCAGTACTTC. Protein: CASSPHRMGETQYF. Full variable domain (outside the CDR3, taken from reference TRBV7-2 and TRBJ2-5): GAGVSQSPSNKVTEKGKDVELRCDPISGHTALYWYRQSLGQGLEFLIYFQGNSAPDKSGLPSDRFSAERTGGSVSTLTIQRTQQEDSAVYLCASSPHRMGETQYFGPGTRLLVL.

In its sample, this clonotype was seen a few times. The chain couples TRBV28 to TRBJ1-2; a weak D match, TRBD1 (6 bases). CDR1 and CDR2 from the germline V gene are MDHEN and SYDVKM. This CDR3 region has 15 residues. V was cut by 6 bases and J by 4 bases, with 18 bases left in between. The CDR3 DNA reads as TGTGCCAGCAGACCTAGGGGGGCCCTAGGCTATGGCTACACCTTC. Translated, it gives CASRPRGALGYGYTF.

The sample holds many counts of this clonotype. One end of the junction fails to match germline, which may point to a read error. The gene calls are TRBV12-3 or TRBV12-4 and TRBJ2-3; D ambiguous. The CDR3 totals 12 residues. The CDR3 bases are TGTGCCAGCAGCTTAGTTCTAGATACGCAGTATTTT. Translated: CASSLVLDTQYF.